This T cell receptor (beta chain) is from a study of T cell changes during pregnancy in multiple sclerosis. Per the germline V gene, CDR1 is SNHLY and CDR2 is FYNNEI. The V segment lost 5 bases and the J segment 3 bases; nucleotides outside the gene matches: 7. The CDR3 extends over 16 amino acids. Measured with immunoSEQ multiplex PCR; TCRdb has only the in-frame clones, and not every one. The sample consists of some 64,000 clones, about 90% of them appearing once. The source was peripheral blood, collected in the first trimester of pregnancy. The TCR comes from a female donor in good health, enrolled as a control in a pregnancy study. The chain has TRBV2 and TRBJ2-3; 11 bases align to TRBD2. The CDR3 bases are TGTGCCAGCAGTCCTCGGGCTAGCGGGGGGACAGATACGCAGTATTTT. Translated: CASSPRASGGTDTQYF.